The 19 T cell receptor beta chains presented below share a single source sample, sequenced in a study of blood T cell repertoires in COVID-19. The assay was immunoSEQ multiplex PCR, and TCRdb's table has in-frame clones only and misses some. Of 95,000 to 150,000 clones listed, 88% are singletons. Sample: peripheral blood. These TCRs come from a woman aged 50 to 60 with active or convalescent COVID-19.

J is TRBJ1-2 and V is TRBV12-3 or TRBV12-4, with D hard to call. Between the trimmed V and J ends, which lost 3 bases and 7 bases, there was a span of 12 bases. The CDR3 runs to 13 residues. The DNA for the CDR3 is TGTGCCAGCAGTTTCGGGTCGGTTCTTGGCTACACCTTC. Protein: CASSFGSVLGYTF.

Written as DNA, the CDR3 is TGTGCCAGCAGCTCCCGACTAGCGGGAGGAGATACGCAGTATTTT. Its protein is CASSSRLAGGDTQYF. This rearrangement joins TRBV7-9 to TRBJ2-3, with TRBD2 matching 13 bases. Germline CDR1 and CDR2: SEHNR and FQNEAQ (reference sequence). With 4 bases clipped from V and 5 bases from J, the junction kept 3 bases outside the gene matches. This CDR3 is built from 15 residues. Drawing the rest from reference TRBV7-9 and TRBJ2-3, the complete variable domain is DTGVSQNPRHKITKRGQNVTFRCDPISEHNRLYWYRQTLGQGPEFLTYFQNEAQLEKSRLLSDRFSAERPKGSFSTLEIQRTEQGDSAMYLCASSSRLAGGDTQYFGPGTRLTVL.

This chain joins TRBV19 and TRBJ2-7; tentatively, D is TRBD1 (5 bases). With 3 bases removed from V and 4 bases from J, the gap between germline ends came to 7 bases. Looked up from germline, CDR1 is LNHDA and CDR2 is SQIVND (reference sequence). The CDR3 consists of 12 residues. The CDR3 loop is CASSMDNYEQYF. CDR3 nucleotides: TGTGCCAGTAGTATGGACAATTACGAGCAGTACTTC.

This chain uses TRBV2 with TRBJ2-1, with D hard to call. Trimming cost V 3 bases and J 8 bases, with 8 bases left between them. The CDR3 spans 12 residues. CDR1 is SNHLY, CDR2 FYNNEI, per germline. The CDR3 nucleotides are TGTGCCAGCAGTGAGGATCGGGATGAGCAGTTCTTC. Translated, it gives CASSEDRDEQFF.

This chain connects TRBV19 to TRBJ2-1; D not resolved. Germline CDR1 reads LNHDA; CDR2 reads SQIVND (reference sequence). Trimming shortened V by 1 base and J by 0 bases, and 13 bases separated the two germline ends. The CDR3 extends over 17 amino acids. The CDR3 DNA is TGTGCCAGTAGTATAGCGCTGGCGGTGAGCTCCTACAATGAGCAGTTCTTC. Protein: CASSIALAVSSYNEQFF.

This chain links TRBV9 with TRBJ2-2; 9 bases align to TRBD1. The CDR3 consists of 16 residues. Per germline, CDR1 SGDLS and CDR2 YYNGEE. With V trimmed by 0 bases and J by 4 bases, 4 bases remained unmatched. The CDR3 DNA follows: TGTGCCAGCAGCGTAGCTGGGACAGGGACCACCGGGGAGCTGTTTTTT. This encodes CASSVAGTGTTGELFF.

The CDR3 DNA is TGTGCCAGCAGCTTAGAGGGGAATCCCTCATACGAGCAGTACTTC. It specifies CASSLEGNPSYEQYF. V gene TRBV7-2 combines with J gene TRBJ2-7; D may be TRBD1 (5 bases). Germline lookup yields CDR1 SGHTA and CDR2 FQGNSA. The CDR3 is 15 amino acids. V lost 1 base, J lost 4 bases, and 14 bases lay in between.

In the case of this clone: Different DNA sequences within this sample yield the same CDR3. The chain is built from TRBV9 and TRBJ2-2; tentative D call: TRBD1 (6 bases). Per the germline V gene, CDR1 is SGDLS and CDR2 is YYNGEE. The CDR3 totals 14 residues. The germline V and J ends were trimmed by 4 bases and 4 bases, with 11 bases remaining between them. CDR3: CASSTLGGTGELFF. CDR3 nucleotides: TGTGCCAGCAGCACCTTAGGGGGCACCGGGGAGCTGTTTTTT.

This chain joins TRBV24-1 and TRBJ2-2; 15 bases align to TRBD2. The CDR3 runs to 18 residues. Per the germline V gene, CDR1 is KGHDR and CDR2 is SFDVKD. Losses at the gene ends were 5 bases for V and 5 bases for J; bases not matched to a gene: 8. CDR3: CATSAPGLAGGWTGELFF. CDR3 DNA sequence: TGTGCCACCAGTGCTCCGGGACTAGCGGGAGGATGGACCGGGGAGCTGTTTTTT.

The chain links TRBV7-3 to TRBJ2-1; TRBD2 matches 11 bases. Germline values: CDR1 SGHTA, CDR2 FQGTGA. Germline trimming cut 5 bases from V and 6 bases from J; bases unmatched to any gene: 6. The CDR3 extends over 15 amino acids. Here the CDR3 reads CASSPHGTSGNEQFF. CDR3 nucleotide sequence: TGTGCCAGCAGCCCACACGGGACTAGCGGCAATGAGCAGTTCTTC.

The chain employs TRBV7-9 and TRBJ2-3; D is unclear. Trimming left V 3 bases short and J 4 bases short, with 17 bases between. Germline-derived CDR1 and CDR2 are SEHNR and FQNEAQ (reference sequence). This CDR3 is built from 16 residues. CDR3 in DNA: TGTGCCAGCAGCTTTACCCTTGCTCCCGGGTCAGATACGCAGTATTTT. As protein: CASSFTLAPGSDTQYF.

This chain joins TRBV7-2 and TRBJ2-7, with 7 bases identical to TRBD2. From germline, CDR1 is SGHTA and CDR2 FQGNSA. The CDR3 extends over 15 amino acids. V was clipped by 2 bases and J by 3 bases; unmatched bases: 7. DNA for the CDR3: TGTGCCAGCAGCTTATCCCGGGCTAGCGGCTACGAGCAGTACTTC. It specifies CASSLSRASGYEQYF.

V usage is TRBV27 and J usage is TRBJ2-7; TRBD1 aligns across 10 bases. Germline CDR1 reads MNHEY; CDR2 reads SMNVEV (reference sequence). With V trimmed by 3 bases and J by 3 bases, 11 bases remained unmatched. The CDR3 contains 17 residues. The CDR3 region has the DNA TGTGCCAGCAGTTTGGAGGGACCTCGGGACAGGGGCTACGAGCAGTACTTC. Amino acids: CASSLEGPRDRGYEQYF.

The chain couples TRBV2 to TRBJ2-2, with TRBD2 matching over 7 bases. CDR3 length equals 15 residues. The J segment lost 6 bases and the V segment lost 6 bases, leaving 10 bases of the junction unmatched. Germline CDR1 SNHLY, CDR2 FYNNEI. The CDR3 spells CASSIRRGGAGELFF. The CDR3 DNA is TGTGCCAGCAGCATCAGAAGGGGAGGGGCCGGGGAGCTGTTTTTT. The variable domain in full, completed from reference TRBV2 and TRBJ2-2, reads EPEVTQTPSHQVTQMGQEVILRCVPISNHLYFYWYRQILGQKVEFLVSFYNNEISEKSEIFDDQFSVERPDGSNFTLKIRSTKLEDSAMYFCASSIRRGGAGELFFGEGSRLTVL.

The chain has TRBV4-3 and TRBJ2-7, with 8 bases aligning to TRBD1. J was trimmed by 4 bases and V by 0 bases; bases with no gene match: 2. This CDR3 is built from 14 residues. CDR1 is LGHNA, CDR2 YSLEER, per germline. CDR3 in amino acids: CASSQDTGGYEQYF. For the CDR3, the DNA is TGCGCCAGCAGCCAAGATACAGGGGGTTACGAGCAGTACTTC.

This sequence joins TRBV19 and TRBJ2-2, with TRBD1 matching over 9 bases. CDR3 size: 15 residues. J lost 5 bases, V lost 5 bases, and 6 bases had no gene match. Per the germline V gene, CDR1 is LNHDA and CDR2 is SQIVND (reference sequence). CDR3 region: CASSAQGAGTGELFF. CDR3 DNA sequence: TGTGCCAGTAGTGCACAGGGGGCGGGTACCGGGGAGCTGTTTTTT.

V is TRBV23-1 and J is TRBJ2-1; 8 bases agree with TRBD1. TRBV23-1 is known as an ORF, though its function is uncertain. The CDR3 is 12 residues long. After removal of 9 bases from V and 7 bases from J, the junction contained 5 bases not matched to a gene. CDR3 nucleotide sequence: TGCGCCAGTAGGACAGGGTTGAATGAGCAGTTCTTC. Protein product: CASRTGLNEQFF.

The rearrangement joins TRBV11-3 to TRBJ2-7; TRBD1 matches at 8 bases. The junction had 7 bases not matched to a gene; V was cut back by 5 bases and J by 7 bases. Germline CDR1 reads SGHNT; CDR2 reads YENEEA. The length of the CDR3 is 13 residues. This CDR3 is CASSLDREGEQYF. The CDR3 DNA is TGTGCCAGCAGCCTGGACAGGGAAGGGGAGCAGTACTTC.

The V gene is TRBV20-1, the J gene TRBJ2-7; TRBD2 matches 9 bases. The germline V gene has CDR1 DFQATT and CDR2 SNEGSKA (reference sequence). After removal of 3 bases from V and 2 bases from J, the junction contained 5 bases not matched to a gene. The CDR3 totals 14 residues. The DNA of the CDR3 is TGCAGTGCTAGTTGGCGGGAGGGGACCTACGAGCAGTACTTC. Translated: CSASWREGTYEQYF.